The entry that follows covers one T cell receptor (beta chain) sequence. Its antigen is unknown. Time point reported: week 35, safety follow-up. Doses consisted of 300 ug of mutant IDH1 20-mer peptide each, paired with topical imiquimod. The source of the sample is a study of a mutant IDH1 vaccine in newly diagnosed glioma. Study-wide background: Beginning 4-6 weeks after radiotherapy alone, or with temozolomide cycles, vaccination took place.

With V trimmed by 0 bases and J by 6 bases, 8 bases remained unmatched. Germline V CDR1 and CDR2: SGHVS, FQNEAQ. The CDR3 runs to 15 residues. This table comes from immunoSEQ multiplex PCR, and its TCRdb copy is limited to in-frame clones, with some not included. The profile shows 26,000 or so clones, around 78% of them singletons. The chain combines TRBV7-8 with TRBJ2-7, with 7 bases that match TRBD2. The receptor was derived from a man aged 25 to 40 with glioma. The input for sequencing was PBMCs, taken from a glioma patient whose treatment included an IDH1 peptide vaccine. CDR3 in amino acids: CASSLASGGGGEQYF. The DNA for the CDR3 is TGTGCCAGCAGCTTAGCGTCCGGCGGGGGAGGCGAGCAGTACTTC.